A single sample gave rise to the 24 T cell receptor beta chains below, sequenced in a study of tumor-infiltrating lymphocytes in primary liver carcinoma. The researchers produced TCR beta cDNA from approximately 540 ng total RNA with a constant-region primer. Investigators got TCR beta libraries out of three nested multiplex PCR rounds, done with slightly modified ARM-PCR. TRBV1-TRBV30 forward and Cbeta reverse primers drove the first two roughly 11-cycle rounds. TCRdb fed the multiplex PCR reads into MiXCR, producing one record per CDR3 protein. Of some 110,000 distinct CDR3 sequences listed, roughly 80% are singletons. Bulk tissue was left unsorted, and RNA and DNA were co-extracted from roughly 20-30 mg of it. Source material: liver tumor tissue from sampling region 3. Subset here: tumor region T3, left-lateral pole. The source of these receptors is a man aged 35-49 years with primary liver carcinoma and hepatitis B virus infection.

This clonotype occurred once. The rearrangement uses TRBV29-1 and TRBJ2-1; D could derive from TRBD1 or TRBD2 (5 bases each). The CDR3 length is 13 residues. Germline-derived CDR1 and CDR2 are SQVTM and ANQGSEA. The CDR3 loop is CNAAGTSYNEQFF. The CDR3 coding sequence is TGCAACGCGGCCGGGACGTCCTACAATGAGCAGTTCTTC.

About this clonotype itself: The junction departs from the called germline gene at one end, perhaps through a read error. The chain combines TRBV6-1 with TRBJ2-6, with D perhaps matching TRBD1 or TRBD2 (5 bases each). CDR1 is MNHNS, CDR2 SASEGT, per germline. The CDR3 runs 17 residues. CDR3 in DNA: TGTGCCAGCAGTGCCCGGGAAACAATCTCTGGGGCCAACGTCTTGACTTTC. This sequence encodes CASSARETISGANVLTF.

A note on this clonotype: A much larger clone is a single base away; this may be a read error. The chain couples TRBV28 to TRBJ1-2; D is uncertain. Germline CDR1 is MDHEN and CDR2 is SYDVKM. CDR3 length equals 14 residues. Between the trimmed V and J ends, which lost 4 bases and 6 bases, there was a span of 15 bases. The CDR3 loop reads CASSSNYGVDGYTF. The CDR3 nucleotides are TGTGCCAGCAGTTCCAATTACGGGGTCGATGGCTACACCTTC.

To note about this clonotype: The germline gene is not matched at one end of the junction; a read error may be the cause. CDR3 region: CASSQDQTPSYNERFF. The CDR3 region has the DNA TGCGCCAGCAGCCAAGATCAGACCCCCTCCTACAATGAGCGGTTCTTC. The chain has TRBV4-1 and TRBJ2-1; D ambiguous. This CDR3 is 16 amino acids long. Per germline, CDR1 MGHRA and CDR2 YSYEKL.

This clonotype was counted a few times. This may come from a read error, since a much larger clone is one base off. The chain is built from TRBV30 and TRBJ2-7, with D unclear. Germline V gene data show CDR1 as GTSNPN and CDR2 as SVGIG (reference sequence). The CDR3 runs 11 residues. The CDR3, as DNA: TGTGCCCGGAGCAAAGTAGACGAGCAGTACTTC. Its protein product is CARSKVDEQYF.

Worth noting for this clonotype: The junction differs from germline at one of its ends, possibly a read error. The chain employs TRBV4-3 and TRBJ1-6; 9 positions match TRBD1. The CDR3 sequence is 16 residues long. Looked up from germline, CDR1 is LGHNA and CDR2 is YSLEER. CDR3 in amino acids: CAGSSWDRERNSPLHF. The CDR3 nucleotides read TGTGCCGGCAGCTCCTGGGACAGGGAAAGGAATTCACCCCTCCACTTT.

V and J are TRBV11-2 and TRBJ2-2; D is uncertain. The CDR3 runs to 16 residues. Germline V gene lookup returns CDR1 SGHAT and CDR2 FQNNGV. V shed 5 bases and J shed 1 base, with 14 bases lying between them. The CDR3 nucleotides read TGTGCCAGCAGCCCTAGAACAGCGTTGAACACCGGGGAGCTGTTTTTT. Translated, it gives CASSPRTALNTGELFF.

The chain joins TRBV12-3 or TRBV12-4 to TRBJ2-1; D possibly uses TRBD1 or TRBD2 (5 bases each). The CDR3 loop spans 16 amino acids. V lost 7 bases and J 4 bases, leaving 20 bases between the germline ends. The CDR3 reads CASTPPGTGPYNEQFF. The CDR3 DNA is TGTGCCAGCACTCCACCCGGGACGGGCCCTTACAATGAGCAGTTCTTC.

This clonotype has a single count. The chain is built from TRBV29-1 and TRBJ2-7; D is perhaps TRBD1 or TRBD2 (5 bases each). The CDR3 sequence is 10 residues long. V was pared by 5 bases and J by 9 bases, with 11 bases between. Germline CDR1 SQVTM, CDR2 ANQGSEA. The CDR3 region is CSVKRGMQYF. The CDR3 DNA reads as TGCAGCGTTAAACGGGGCATGCAGTACTTC.

Details on this clonotype: Germline is not matched at one junction end, which may reflect a read error. This chain connects TRBV2 to TRBJ2-7, with D unclear. This CDR3 contains 14 residues. Germline CDR1 and CDR2: SNHLY and FYNNEI. The CDR3 DNA reads TGTGCCAGCAGCAAAGTAAGGGCCTCGGGCGAGCAATACTTC. The encoded protein is CASSKVRASGEQYF.

A remark on this clonotype: One end of the junction fails to match germline, which may point to a read error. The genes are TRBV7-9 and TRBJ1-2; 12 bases are shared with TRBD1. CDR1 SEHNR and CDR2 FQNEAQ come from the germline V gene (reference sequence). There are 15 residues in the CDR3. The CDR3 here is CASRFPGQGAGGYTF. Here the CDR3 DNA reads TGTGCCAGCCGCTTCCCGGGACAGGGGGCAGGTGGTTACACCTTC.

About this clonotype: Here the CDR3 omits its conserved ending phenylalanine or tryptophan, so a read error is the likely source. The genes are TRBV5-5 and TRBJ1-5, with D maybe TRBD1 (6 bases). The tail of the sequence fits TRBJ2-3 better, so the J call may be wrong. This CDR3 is 16 amino acids long. The germline gives CDR1 SGHKS, CDR2 YYEKEE (reference sequence). Written as DNA, the CDR3 is TGTGCCAGAAGCTTGGTGGCACAGGGAAGCAATCAGACCCAGTATTAT. Protein product: CARSLVAQGSNQTQYY.

This clonotype counts as medium-sized. The V gene is TRBV7-9, the J gene TRBJ1-1; D might be TRBD1 (5 bases). Trimming removed 1 base at V and 1 base at J, with 19 bases between. The CDR3 is 18 residues long. Germline V lookup: CDR1 SEHNR, CDR2 FQNEAQ (reference sequence). For the CDR3, the DNA is TGTGCCAGCAGCTTAGGCCAACTCCGTCCGGGACCGAACACTGAAGCTTTCTTT. It yields the protein CASSLGQLRPGPNTEAFF.

Remarks on this clonotype: A junction boundary mismatches the germline segment, possibly from a read error. The V call is TRBV4-1, the J call TRBJ2-1; 7 bases agree with TRBD2. CDR1 is MGHRA and CDR2 is YSYEKL in the germline V gene. The CDR3 is made up of 16 amino acids. CDR3 nucleotide sequence: TGCGCCAGCAACCAAGAAGGAGCGGGAAGGTGGGATGAGCAGTTCTTC. Protein product: CASNQEGAGRWDEQFF.

A word on this clonotype: Since the CDR3 does not end with the conserved phenylalanine or tryptophan, this likely comes from a read error. The chain recombines TRBV6-1 with TRBJ2-1, with 9 bases lining up with TRBD2. The J segment lost 10 bases and the V segment lost 5 bases, leaving 12 bases of the junction unmatched. Germline values: CDR1 MNHNS, CDR2 SASEGT. The CDR3 length is 15 residues. The CDR3 nucleotides read TGTGCCAGCAGTACCGAGACTAGCGGCCAAAGGGAGCAGTTCTTA. This codes for CASSTETSGQREQFL.

This clonotype was counted ten times or more. The CDR3 loop is CASTPRGLRVEQYF. The DNA of the CDR3 is TGTGCCAGCACCCCACGCGGACTCAGGGTCGAGCAGTACTTC. The genes are TRBV6-2 or TRBV6-3 and TRBJ2-7; possibly TRBD1 or TRBD2 for D (5 bases each). Germline values: CDR1 MNHEY, CDR2 SVGEGT. Trimming stripped 7 bases from V and 6 bases from J, with 19 bases between. This CDR3 is built from 14 residues.

This chain links TRBV29-1 with TRBJ2-5; possibly TRBD1 for D (5 bases). The V and J ends lost 4 bases and 3 bases respectively, with 15 bases between them. The CDR3 is 14 amino acids. Germline CDR1 SQVTM, CDR2 ANQGSEA. CDR3 in amino acids: CSVASETEEETQYF. DNA of the CDR3: TGCAGCGTTGCTTCCGAGACAGAGGAAGAGACCCAGTACTTC.

This clonotype was seen just once. At one boundary the junction diverges from the germline segment, which might be a read error. CDR3 residues: CARSQDPSVGNYGYTF. In DNA form, the CDR3 reads TGTGCCAGGAGCCAAGACCCTTCTGTGGGCAACTATGGTTACACCTTC. V is TRBV4-2 and J is TRBJ1-2; D is ambiguous. The CDR3 runs 16 residues. Germline CDR1 and CDR2: LGHNA and YNFKEQ.

This clonotype was found many times. The gene calls are TRBV5-1 and TRBJ2-1; D is possibly TRBD1 (6 bases). The V end lost 7 bases, the J end lost 2 bases, and 16 bases lay between the germline ends. The CDR3 runs 15 residues. Germline CDR1 SGHRS, CDR2 YFSETQ. CDR3 nucleotides: TGCGCCAGCGGTCGGGTGGCAGGGGCCTACAATGAGCAGTTCTTC. As protein: CASGRVAGAYNEQFF.

About this clonotype itself: Possible read error: a much larger clone is one base away. V and J are TRBV30 and TRBJ1-6; D might be TRBD1 (6 bases). The CDR3 totals 14 residues. Germline V lookup: CDR1 GTSNPN, CDR2 SVGIG (reference sequence). CDR3 DNA sequence: TGTGTCTGGAATGGACAGTCTAATAATTCACCCCTCCACTTT. It is translated as CVWNGQSNNSPLHF.

The chain combines TRBV5-4 with TRBJ2-2; D not certain. CDR3 length: 14 amino acids. Between the trimmed V and J ends, which lost 0 bases and 1 base, there was a span of 4 bases. The germline gives CDR1 SGHNT, CDR2 YYREEE (reference sequence). The CDR3 loop is CASSLEGNTGELFF. CDR3 sequence (DNA): TGTGCCAGCAGCTTGGAAGGGAACACCGGGGAGCTGTTTTTT. Filled out from reference TRBV5-4 and TRBJ2-2, the complete variable domain reads ETGVTQSPTHLIKTRGQQVTLRCSSQSGHNTVSWYQQALGQGPQFIFQYYREEENGRGNFPPRFSGLQFPNYSSELNVNALELDDSALYLCASSLEGNTGELFFGEGSRLTVL.

A word on this clonotype: An end of the junction does not agree with germline; a read error may underlie this. V is TRBV29-1 and J is TRBJ2-2; 8 nucleotides align to TRBD2. This CDR3 has 15 amino acids. The V gene's germline CDR1 is SQVTM and CDR2 ANQGSEA. CDR3 loop: CSVGTSVANTGELFF. The CDR3 DNA is TGTAGCGTTGGGACTAGTGTGGCAAACACCGGGGAGCTGTTTTTT.

About this clonotype: The germline gene is not matched at one end of the junction; a read error may be the cause. The V call is TRBV29-1, the J call TRBJ2-7; TRBD1 might be the D (6 bases). Germline V gives CDR1 SQVTM, CDR2 ANQGSEA. The CDR3 spans 13 residues. In nucleotides, the CDR3 is TGCAGCGTTGATACAGGGTATGTCGACGAACAGCACTTC. Translated, it gives CSVDTGYVDEQHF.

Comments on this clonotype: An end of the junction does not agree with germline; a read error may underlie this. V and J are TRBV4-2 and TRBJ2-3, with TRBD2 matching over 9 bases. The germline V gene encodes CDR1 LGHNA and CDR2 YNFKEQ. The CDR3 contains 15 residues. CDR3 sequence: CASNQDGGRADTRYF. The CDR3 DNA reads TGTGCCAGCAACCAAGATGGCGGGAGGGCAGACACGCGGTATTTT.